This T cell receptor beta chain stems from a study of shared clonotypes between healthy human individuals. Repertoires were generated with immunoSEQ multiplex PCR, while TCRdb's copy carries only in-frame clones and drops some. The sample has around 2,000,000 clones, about 94% seen once. CDR3 length: 15 amino acids. Trimming took off 3 bases at V and 3 bases at J, with 11 bases between the two ends. CDR1 and CDR2 (germline): MNHEY, SMNVEV (reference sequence). Notes on the study in general: Sampling was confined to blood; repertoires within tissues likely differ. Of the naive CD4 clonotypes, about 5% were shared across several donors.

About this clone itself: The target antigen is unknown.

Terminally differentiated effector memory CD45RA+ cells were excluded from the naive CD8 cells, which were CD45RO-negative and positively selected for CCR7. The sequencing input was naive CD8+ T cells sorted from blood. The TCR comes from a man between 18 and 29 years old in good health. The V gene is TRBV27, the J gene TRBJ2-2; weak D call: TRBD1 (5 bases). CDR3 coding DNA: TGTGCCAGCAGTTTTGCAGGGTTTGACACCGGGGAGCTGTTTTTT. It specifies CASSFAGFDTGELFF.